The T cell receptor (beta chain) under discussion was sequenced for a study of CD8 T cells in ankylosing spondylitis. General study points: In ankylosing spondylitis patients, matched synovial fluid reportedly showed significant enrichment of disease-linked clones. What seemed typical of ankylosing spondylitis blood was a TCR beta motif built from 8 or 9 highly homologous variants. Several of the motif variants were reported before in synovial fluid and blood from reactive arthritis.

Each TCR beta library was made by quantitative 5'-RACE that incorporated molecular barcodes. TCRdb reanalysed the 5' RACE reads using MiXCR and keeps one entry per CDR3 protein. Of about 220,000 distinct CDR3 sequences in the sample, approximately 7.3% are singletons; the top ten hold 11% to 15%. This clonotype was observed at least ten times. Its antigen is as yet unknown. The germline V gene encodes CDR1 KGHDR and CDR2 SFDVKD. CDR3 length: 12 residues. V was shortened by 2 bases and J by 5 bases, with 2 bases between the two germline ends. The rearrangement links TRBV24-1 to TRBJ2-2; D is undetermined. Sequenced: blood, either unsorted or a sorted T cell fraction (not recorded which). The origin of this receptor is a male donor with ankylosing spondylitis. This CDR3 is CATSDSTGELFF. The CDR3 bases are TGTGCCACCAGTGATTCTACCGGGGAGCTGTTTTTT.